The source of this T cell receptor (beta chain) is a study of blood T cell repertoires in COVID-19. Study-level background: Sites across the United States, Italy and Spain contributed samples from acute and convalescent COVID-19. The cDNA or gDNA used as material had been derived from T cells, B-cell-depleted T cells, or PBMCs.

Germline V gene data show CDR1 as LNHDA and CDR2 as SQIVND (reference sequence). The CDR3 loop spans 15 amino acids. J was trimmed by 8 bases and V by 2 bases; bases with no gene match: 7. Under the authors' procedure: By means of reference gene primer amplification, nucleated cell counts were estimated. Profiling relied on immunoSEQ multiplex PCR, and the TCRdb table lists in-frame clones only, not all of them. That table gives V, J and clone size, and the DNA gave D and trimming. Counted here are hundreds of thousands of clones, just under 85% occurring once; the ten biggest clones make up around 4.2%.

The specimen sequenced was peripheral blood. The chain employs TRBV19 and TRBJ2-1; 9 bases agree with TRBD1. The receptor's source is a woman aged 45-65 years with active or convalescent COVID-19. CDR3 sequence: CASSITNRGLDEQFF. DNA for the CDR3: TGTGCCAGTAGTATAACCAACAGGGGGCTCGATGAGCAGTTCTTC.